This T cell receptor (beta chain) was retrieved from a study of shared clonotypes between healthy human individuals. V lost 4 bases to trimming and J lost 6 bases, with 7 bases between them. CDR1 is SGHNT and CDR2 is YYREEE in the germline V gene (reference sequence). The CDR3 extends over 11 amino acids. Naive CD8 cells lacked CD45RO and underwent positive selection for CCR7, leaving out terminally differentiated effector memory CD45RA+ cells. Method: immunoSEQ multiplex PCR; TCRdb's copy keeps in-frame clones and lacks some. The top ten clones hold 0.11% of a sample with 500,000 to 700,000 clones, approximately 96% of them seen once.

Sample: naive CD8+ T cells sorted from blood. The receptor's source is a woman aged 30 to 39 in good health. This chain joins TRBV5-4 and TRBJ1-1; perhaps TRBD1 as D (5 bases). The CDR3: CASSTGAEAFF. In nucleotides, the CDR3 is TGTGCCAGCAGCACAGGTGCTGAAGCTTTCTTT.